A single T cell receptor (beta chain) is shown here with its context. The germline gives CDR1 MDHEN, CDR2 SYDVKM. V gave up 5 bases and J gave up 3 bases, with 11 bases separating them. The CDR3 loop spans 14 amino acids. Here immunoSEQ multiplex PCR was the method, and the copy in TCRdb shows in-frame clones only, minus some. The sample yields roughly 100,000 clones, roughly 96% seen once. This entry is derived from a study of siplizumab effects on memory and regulatory T cells. The sequencing input was naive CD4+ T cells sorted from blood. The rearrangement uses TRBV28 and TRBJ1-5; D might be TRBD1 (6 bases). The source of this sequence is a human donor in good health. The CDR3 is CASSGGPDNQPQHF. The CDR3 DNA sequence: TGTGCCAGCAGTGGGGGGCCGGACAATCAGCCCCAGCATTTT. Complete variable domain (other parts from reference TRBV28 and TRBJ1-5): DVKVTQSSRYLVKRTGEKVFLECVQDMDHENMFWYRQDPGLGLRLIYFSYDVKMKEKGDIPEGYSVSREKKERFSLILESASTNQTSMYLCASSGGPDNQPQHFGDGTRLSIL.